Presented here are 25 T cell receptor beta chains from one specimen sequenced in a study of neurological immune-mediated disorders. TCRdb redid the calling of the 5' RACE reads with MiXCR, one entry per CDR3 protein. The sample yields 50,000 or so distinct CDR3 sequences, more than 3.5% seen once. Sequenced sample: PBMCs. The receptors were gathered from a man aged 55-75 years with multiple sclerosis.

This clonotype was observed many times. The V and J genes are TRBV14 and TRBJ2-7, with TRBD1 identical over 8 bases. V trimming: 4 bases; J trimming: 5 bases; junction bases outside the gene matches: 4. Germline V lookup: CDR1 SGHDN, CDR2 FVKESK. The CDR3 sequence is 13 residues long. The CDR3 reads CASSPRTGNEQYF. As DNA, the CDR3 is TGTGCCAGCAGCCCCCGGACAGGGAACGAGCAGTACTTC.

CDR3 nucleotide sequence: TGTGCCAGCAGCGTAGGGGCTGAGGGGACTGAAGCTTTCTTT. The encoded protein is CASSVGAEGTEAFF. This rearrangement joins TRBV9 to TRBJ1-1; D is possibly TRBD1 (5 bases). The germline V and J ends were trimmed by 0 bases and 5 bases, with 11 bases remaining between them. The CDR3 extends over 14 amino acids. CDR1 SGDLS and CDR2 YYNGEE come from the germline V gene.

The sample holds many counts of this clonotype. The CDR3 region is CASAANSGANVLTF. Written as DNA, the CDR3 is TGTGCCAGCGCTGCAAACTCTGGGGCCAACGTCCTGACTTTC. V gene TRBV6-1 combines with J gene TRBJ2-6; D unclear. The length of the CDR3 is 14 residues. Germline V gives CDR1 MNHNS, CDR2 SASEGT. Trimming took 8 bases from V and 0 from J, leaving 8 bases between them.

This clonotype was seen at least ten times. The chain carries TRBV20-1 and TRBJ2-7, with 10 nucleotides matching TRBD2. V was clipped by 6 bases and J by 1 base; unmatched bases: 9. The CDR3 is made up of 15 amino acids. Germline CDR1 is DFQATT and CDR2 is SNEGSKA (reference sequence). The CDR3 nucleotides are TGCAGTGCCCCGCCGGCTAGCGGGAGTTCCTACGAGCAGTACTTC. As protein: CSAPPASGSSYEQYF.

This clonotype showed up many times. The J gene is TRBJ2-7, the V gene TRBV18; weak D call: TRBD2 (5 bases). The CDR3 is 14 residues long. Per germline, CDR1 KGHSH and CDR2 LQKENI. The ends were cut back, 6 bases at V and 6 bases at J, with 18 bases in the middle. The CDR3 bases are TGTGCCAGCTCTCGGGCCCTCGGCGAGGGCGAGCAGTACTTC. It is translated as CASSRALGEGEQYF.

This clonotype showed up many times. The gene calls are TRBV5-5 and TRBJ2-7; 10 bases are a match to TRBD1. The junction had 3 bases not matched to a gene; V was cut back by 4 bases and J by 5 bases. CDR1 and CDR2 from the germline V gene are SGHKS and YYEKEE (reference sequence). The CDR3 runs to 13 residues. Here the CDR3 DNA reads TGTGCCAGCAGCACCGGGACAGGGGACGAGCAGTACTTC. Translating it yields CASSTGTGDEQYF.

This clonotype was detected ten times or more. V usage is TRBV3-1 and J usage is TRBJ1-5; D unresolved. Germline CDR1 and CDR2: LGHDT and YNNKEL (reference sequence). Deletions cut 8 bases from V and 7 bases from J, with 12 bases between. This CDR3 comprises 12 residues. The CDR3 here is CASGGVKQPQHF. CDR3 nucleotides: TGTGCCAGCGGTGGGGTCAAACAGCCCCAGCATTTT.

This sequence joins TRBV10-3 and TRBJ2-5; D is possibly TRBD2 (6 bases). Trimming pared 6 bases from V and 1 base from J, leaving 9 bases between. The CDR3 length is 13 residues. Germline V gene data show CDR1 as ENHRY and CDR2 as SYGVKD. CDR3 residues: CAISRDSQETQYF. CDR3 bases: TGTGCCATCAGCCGGGACTCCCAAGAGACCCAGTACTTC.

This clonotype occurred many times. The chain recombines TRBV5-1 with TRBJ2-1; D is possibly TRBD1 (5 bases). V lost 2 bases and J lost 5, with 11 bases in between. Germline V gene data show CDR1 as SGHRS and CDR2 as YFSETQ. The CDR3 is made up of 14 amino acids. The chain's CDR3 is CASSFQGRDNEQFF. For the CDR3, the DNA is TGCGCCAGCAGCTTCCAGGGCCGAGACAATGAGCAGTTCTTC.

In its sample, this clonotype was seen many times. V and J are TRBV7-9 and TRBJ2-3; TRBD2 matches 8 bases. J was trimmed by 2 bases and V by 6 bases; bases with no gene match: 4. This CDR3 has 14 amino acids. Germline CDR1 SEHNR, CDR2 FQNEAQ (reference sequence). The CDR3 DNA follows: TGTGCCAGCAGTCGGCGGGGGGCCACAGATACGCAGTATTTT. The encoded protein is CASSRRGATDTQYF. Complete variable domain (other parts from reference TRBV7-9 and TRBJ2-3): DTGVSQNPRHKITKRGQNVTFRCDPISEHNRLYWYRQTLGQGPEFLTYFQNEAQLEKSRLLSDRFSAERPKGSFSTLEIQRTEQGDSAMYLCASSRRGATDTQYFGPGTRLTVL.

This clonotype was detected many times. The CDR3 loop reads CSARRVGQETQYF. The CDR3 DNA is TGCAGTGCCCGCAGGGTTGGCCAAGAGACCCAGTACTTC. This chain links TRBV20-1 with TRBJ2-5; D may be TRBD1 (5 bases). V gave up 6 bases and J gave up 1 base, with 12 bases separating them. The CDR3 totals 13 residues. Germline CDR1 DFQATT, CDR2 SNEGSKA (reference sequence).

This chain uses TRBV5-6 with TRBJ2-3, with D possibly called TRBD1 or TRBD2 (5 bases each). V lost 5 bases and J 2 bases, leaving 15 bases between the germline ends. Germline CDR1 is SGHDT and CDR2 is YYEEEE. This CDR3 contains 15 residues. CDR3 protein: CASRHQGAPTDTQYF. DNA of the CDR3: TGTGCCAGCAGACATCAGGGAGCCCCCACAGATACGCAGTATTTT.

Ten or more counts support this clonotype. This chain joins TRBV12-3 or TRBV12-4 and TRBJ2-3, with D possibly TRBD2 on 5 matching bases. The CDR3 runs 12 residues. V was trimmed by 7 bases and J by 6 bases, leaving 11 bases between them. The chain's CDR3 is CASNFGGDTQYF. The CDR3 bases are TGTGCCAGCAACTTTGGAGGCGATACGCAGTATTTT.

This clonotype was seen at least ten times. V and J are TRBV5-1 and TRBJ1-1; D gene uncertain. V gave up 2 bases and J gave up 4 bases, with 18 bases separating them. This CDR3 has 16 amino acids. The germline V gene has CDR1 SGHRS and CDR2 YFSETQ. Here the CDR3 DNA reads TGCGCCAGCAGCTTACCCGGCGGGGTACTGAGCACTGAAGCTTTCTTT. This codes for CASSLPGGVLSTEAFF.

This clonotype appeared many times. The chain carries TRBV5-6 and TRBJ2-3; D might be TRBD1 (6 bases). The germline V gene has CDR1 SGHDT and CDR2 YYEEEE. With 4 bases removed from V and 8 bases from J, the gap between germline ends came to 26 bases. The CDR3 has 17 amino acids. The CDR3 loop is CASSPVGEQGVLGTQYF. CDR3 nucleotide sequence: TGTGCCAGCAGCCCCGTGGGGGAACAGGGAGTCCTCGGTACGCAGTATTTT. Full variable domain (outside the CDR3, taken from reference TRBV5-6 and TRBJ2-3): DAGVTQSPTHLIKTRGQQVTLRCSPKSGHDTVSWYQQALGQGPQFIFQYYEEEERQRGNFPDRFSGHQFPNYSSELNVNALLLGDSALYLCASSPVGEQGVLGTQYFGPGTRLTVL.

This clonotype was found many times. V gene TRBV20-1 combines with J gene TRBJ1-2; maybe TRBD1 (5 bases). In germline, CDR1 is DFQATT, CDR2 SNEGSKA (reference sequence). The CDR3 contains 12 residues. V was shortened by 2 bases and J by 8 bases, with 12 bases between the two germline ends. Written as DNA, the CDR3 is TGCAGTGCTAGACCCTCAGGGTCCGGCTACACCTTC. Translation gives CSARPSGSGYTF.

This clonotype was seen repeatedly, ten times or more. The chain couples TRBV10-3 to TRBJ2-1, with unresolved D. Germline CDR1 reads ENHRY; CDR2 reads SYGVKD. Trimming took 5 bases from V and 8 from J, leaving 13 bases between them. The CDR3 consists of 13 residues. The chain's CDR3 is CAISLDPLDEQFF. Here the CDR3 DNA reads TGTGCCATCAGTTTGGACCCTCTGGATGAGCAGTTCTTC.

This clonotype appeared many times. The chain employs TRBV20-1 and TRBJ1-5; 7 nucleotides match TRBD1. The germline V gene encodes CDR1 DFQATT and CDR2 SNEGSKA (reference sequence). The CDR3 consists of 13 residues. After removal of 4 bases from V and 7 bases from J, the junction contained 7 bases not matched to a gene. The CDR3 region is CSATDRPFQPQHF. CDR3 DNA sequence: TGCAGTGCTACGGACAGGCCCTTCCAGCCCCAGCATTTT.

This clonotype has at least ten counts. The gene calls are TRBV7-8 and TRBJ1-1; 7 positions match TRBD1. V shed 3 bases and J 6 bases; nucleotides not matched to a gene: 7. CDR3 length equals 14 residues. CDR1 is SGHVS, CDR2 FQNEAQ, per germline. The CDR3 spells CASSFEQGTAEAFF. CDR3 coding DNA: TGTGCCAGCAGCTTTGAACAGGGGACTGCTGAAGCTTTCTTT.

This clonotype appeared many times. This chain connects TRBV18 to TRBJ2-3; no firm D call. Trimming stripped 1 base from V and 5 bases from J, with 1 base between. The germline V gene encodes CDR1 KGHSH and CDR2 LQKENI. The CDR3 runs 11 residues. CDR3 coding DNA: TGTGCCAGCTCACCACAAGATACGCAGTATTTT. It is translated as CASSPQDTQYF.

This clonotype was seen repeatedly, ten times or more. The chain has TRBV20-1 and TRBJ2-7, with unresolved D. V lost 3 bases to trimming and J lost 5 bases, with 20 bases between them. Germline lookup yields CDR1 DFQATT and CDR2 SNEGSKA (reference sequence). The CDR3 runs 15 residues. The CDR3 DNA reads as TGCAGTGCTAGGGCTTCCATAGGCGGCGACCACGAGCAGTACTTC. It codes for CSARASIGGDHEQYF.

This clonotype was seen many times. The chain is built from TRBV5-1 and TRBJ1-1; tentatively, D is TRBD1 (6 bases). This CDR3 comprises 14 residues. V lost 4 bases, J lost 5 bases, and 15 bases lay in between. Germline V CDR1 and CDR2: SGHRS, YFSETQ. CDR3 in DNA: TGCGCCAGCAGCCCATCAGGGGAGAAAACTGAAGCTTTCTTT. Translating it yields CASSPSGEKTEAFF.

This clonotype was observed many times. This chain connects TRBV7-2 to TRBJ1-1; TRBD1 agrees at 8 bases. The V gene end was trimmed by 2 bases and the J gene end by 3 bases; junction bases not matched to a gene: 8. The CDR3 runs to 16 residues. Germline CDR1 and CDR2: SGHTA and FQGNSA. CDR3 in amino acids: CASSLTGGITYTEAFF. The DNA for the CDR3 is TGTGCCAGCAGCTTAACAGGGGGGATCACCTACACTGAAGCTTTCTTT.

This clonotype was counted ten times or more. This chain connects TRBV7-9 to TRBJ2-7; the D call may be TRBD1 or TRBD2 (6 bases each). Germline loops: CDR1 SEHNR, CDR2 FQNEAQ (reference sequence). CDR3 size: 15 residues. Trimming cost V 2 bases and J 3 bases, with 14 bases left between them. CDR3: CASSLSGGLNYEQYF. The CDR3 DNA follows: TGTGCCAGCAGCTTAAGTGGGGGGCTTAACTACGAGCAGTACTTC.

This clonotype has at least ten counts. This may arise from a read error, as a much more abundant clone is one base away. The gene calls are TRBV20-1 and TRBJ1-1; the D gene is possibly TRBD1 (6 bases). The ends were cut back, 6 bases at V and 0 bases at J, with 11 bases in the middle. The germline V gene has CDR1 DFQATT and CDR2 SNEGSKA (reference sequence). The CDR3 is 13 amino acids. The CDR3 region has the DNA TGCAGTGCGGGAGGGGGTTTGAACACTGAAGCTTTCTTT. Its translation: CSAGGGLNTEAFF.